The rows below give T cell receptor beta chains drawn from one sample of a study of shared clonotypes between healthy human individuals. The protocol was immunoSEQ multiplex PCR, while the TCRdb copy is restricted to in-frame clones and leaves out a portion. The sample gives millions of clones, 90% to 95% of which show up once; about 0.13% is in the top ten. The sequenced sample was naive CD4+ T cells sorted from blood. These receptors were taken from a man aged 18 to 29 in good health. Each CDR3 is given with its conserved first and last residue. A D gene is named only where the DNA matches it firmly. Clone size, where shown, is once, few, many, or a class for clones that have expanded.

CASSRGQADYEQYF TGTGCCAGCAGCCGTGGACAGGCGGACTACGAGCAGTACTTC 14 - TRBV6-5 TRBD1 TRBJ2-7
CSSRQGITGELFF TGCAGCTCCAGGCAGGGGATTACCGGGGAGCTGTTTTTT 13 - TRBV29-1 - TRBJ2-2
CAISGTGASQETQYF TGTGCCATCAGTGGGACAGGGGCCTCCCAAGAGACCCAGTACTTC 15 - TRBV10-3 TRBD1 TRBJ2-5
CASSTQAGAYNEQFF TGTGCCAGCAGCACCCAAGCGGGAGCGTACAATGAGCAGTTCTTC 15 - TRBV7-9 TRBD2 TRBJ2-1
CASSLGRDVGNTIYF TGTGCCAGCAGCTTAGGGAGAGACGTGGGAAACACCATATATTTT 15 - TRBV11-2 - TRBJ1-3
CASSQEPTYEQYF TGTGCCAGCAGCCAAGAACCGACATACGAGCAGTACTTC 13 - TRBV14 - TRBJ2-7
CASSPVGTSDNEQFF TGTGCCAGCAGCCCCGTAGGGACTAGCGACAATGAGCAGTTCTTC 15 once TRBV11-3 TRBD2 TRBJ2-1
CASSLANSGAPNTEAFF TGCGCCAGCAGCTTGGCCAACTCCGGGGCTCCGAACACTGAAGCTTTCTTT 17 - TRBV5-1 - TRBJ1-1
CASSWTGTGEGYTF TGTGCCAGCAGCTGGACCGGGACAGGGGAGGGCTACACCTTC 14 once TRBV7-9 TRBD1 TRBJ1-2
CASSLDSTSGTDTQYF TGTGCCAGCAGCTTAGATTCAACTAGCGGCACAGATACGCAGTATTTT 16 - TRBV11-3 TRBD2 TRBJ2-3
CASGLTWTGMNTEAFF TGTGCTAGTGGTTTGACTTGGACGGGAATGAACACTGAAGCTTTCTTT 16 - TRBV12-5 - TRBJ1-1
CASSLTGLNYEQYF TGTGCCAGCAGCTTAACGGGACTTAACTACGAGCAGTACTTC 14 - TRBV7-2 - TRBJ2-7
CASSPEAGMTGELFF TGTGCCAGCAGCCCCGAAGCGGGGATGACCGGGGAGCTGTTTTTT 15 - TRBV7-2 TRBD2 TRBJ2-2
CSVARGQGTDTQYF TGCAGCGTTGCCCGGGGACAGGGTACAGATACGCAGTATTTT 14 - TRBV29-1 TRBD1 TRBJ2-3
CSVAAATNEKLFF TGCAGCGTTGCGGCAGCAACTAATGAAAAACTGTTTTTT 13 - TRBV29-1 - TRBJ1-4
CASSPSLAGVYEQYF TGCGCCAGCAGCCCCAGCCTAGCGGGAGTCTACGAGCAGTACTTC 15 once TRBV5-1 TRBD2 TRBJ2-7
CASSEKPRWSGANVLTF TGTGCCAGCAGCGAGAAGCCAAGGTGGTCTGGGGCCAACGTCCTGACTTTC 17 - TRBV2 - TRBJ2-6
CASSLGPTSGGYNEQFF TGTGCCAGCAGTCTTGGCCCCACTAGCGGGGGGTACAATGAGCAGTTCTTC 17 - TRBV27 TRBD2 TRBJ2-1
CASSPQDRPTMGGYTF TGTGCCAGCAGCCCACAGGACAGGCCCACCATGGGGGGCTACACCTTC 16 - TRBV9 TRBD1 TRBJ1-2
CASSPTIRENTGELFF TGCGCCAGCAGCCCCACTATAAGGGAAAACACCGGGGAGCTGTTTTTT 16 - TRBV5-1 - TRBJ2-2
CASSEGRTGPETQYF TGTGCCAGCAGTGAAGGCAGGACGGGGCCAGAGACCCAGTACTTC 15 once TRBV6-1 - TRBJ2-5
CASSPTATGPQHF TGTGCCAGCAGTCCGACGGCTACAGGGCCCCAGCATTTT 13 once TRBV27 - TRBJ1-5
CAWSAGQPNEQYF TGTGCCTGGAGTGCCGGACAACCCAACGAGCAGTACTTC 13 - TRBV30 - TRBJ2-7
CASSKAEGTPGNTIYF TGTGCCAGCAGCAAAGCTGAGGGGACCCCTGGAAACACCATATATTTT 16 - TRBV21-1 - TRBJ1-3
CSVGYYGQRTYEQYF TGCAGCGTTGGATATTACGGACAGCGGACCTACGAGCAGTACTTC 15 - TRBV29-1 - TRBJ2-7
CASGFTTGEVTEAFF TGCGCCAGCGGATTTACCACAGGGGAGGTAACTGAAGCTTTCTTT 15 - TRBV5-1 TRBD1 TRBJ1-1
CASSQETGRDYGYTF TGCGCCAGCAGCCAAGAGACAGGGAGGGACTATGGCTACACCTTC 15 - TRBV4-1 TRBD1 TRBJ1-2
CSVELGPMEQYF TGCAGCGTTGAATTGGGTCCAATGGAGCAGTACTTC 12 - TRBV29-1 - TRBJ2-7
CASSVEGTSHEQYF TGTGCCAGCAGCGTCGAGGGGACTAGCCACGAGCAGTACTTC 14 once TRBV9 TRBD2 TRBJ2-7
CASSLRLNEQFF TGCGCCAGCAGCTTAAGGCTAAATGAGCAGTTCTTC 12 - TRBV5-1 - TRBJ2-1
CASRPTGDLSTNEKLFF TGTGCCAGCAGACCCACAGGGGACCTTTCAACTAATGAAAAACTGTTTTTT 17 - TRBV7-2 TRBD1 TRBJ1-4
CSAYVDRNTGELFF TGCAGCGCCTACGTGGACAGGAACACCGGGGAGCTGTTTTTT 14 - TRBV29-1 - TRBJ2-2
CASSPDRGEAFF TGTGCCAGCAGCCCTGACAGGGGTGAAGCTTTCTTT 12 few TRBV5-4 TRBD1 TRBJ1-1
CASSFAAGGETQYF TGCGCCAGCAGCTTCGCCGCCGGTGGGGAGACCCAGTACTTC 14 - TRBV5-1 - TRBJ2-5
CASSLAFIEAGGRDTQYF TGTGCCAGCAGCTTAGCGTTTATAGAGGCGGGGGGACGGGATACGCAGTATTTT 18 - TRBV7-8 TRBD2 TRBJ2-3
CASSMGGPQETQYF TGCGCCAGCAGTATGGGAGGCCCCCAAGAGACCCAGTACTTC 14 - TRBV5-1 - TRBJ2-5
CASSFSGISGNTIYF TGCGCCAGCAGCTTTTCGGGAATCTCTGGAAACACCATATATTTT 15 - TRBV5-1 - TRBJ1-3
CAIQRSILYEQYF TGTGCCATCCAGCGCAGTATTCTTTACGAGCAGTACTTC 13 - TRBV10-3 - TRBJ2-7
CASSLGPPYEQYF TGTGCCAGCAGTTTAGGACCTCCCTACGAGCAGTACTTC 13 - TRBV28 - TRBJ2-7
CASRNSGSGNTIYF TGCGCCAGCAGGAACTCAGGGTCTGGAAACACCATATATTTT 14 - TRBV5-1 - TRBJ1-3
CASSLVQGGYTF TGTGCCAGCAGCTTAGTACAGGGTGGCTACACCTTC 12 - TRBV7-9 - TRBJ1-2
CASSLGIVVNTEAFF TGTGCCAGTAGTCTCGGGATTGTCGTGAACACTGAAGCTTTCTTT 15 - TRBV19 - TRBJ1-1